These 18 T cell receptor beta chains originate from one sample sequenced in a study of neoadjuvant nivolumab and ipilimumab in lung cancer. Clones were read by immunoSEQ multiplex PCR, and TCRdb kept only the in-frame ones, dropping some. The sample comprises thousands of clones, roughly 77% of which are singletons, and roughly 3.2% rests with the top ten. The sequenced sample was tumor tissue, obtained after neoadjuvant nivolumab, alone or with ipilimumab, at or shortly before surgery. All receptors derive from an adult with non-small cell lung cancer.

This clone was detected a few times. This chain connects TRBV11-2 to TRBJ2-1, with 10 bases matching TRBD2. The ends lost 5 bases at V and 7 bases at J; junction bases unmatched: 11. This CDR3 has 16 amino acids. The germline V gene has CDR1 SGHAT and CDR2 FQNNGV. The CDR3 here is CASSRVAGGRENEQFF. The CDR3 bases are TGTGCCAGCAGCCGAGTAGCGGGAGGAAGAGAGAATGAGCAGTTCTTC.

V and J are TRBV18 and TRBJ2-1; D is undetermined. The CDR3 contains 15 residues. Deletions cut 3 bases from V and 0 bases from J, with 9 bases between. Per germline, CDR1 KGHSH and CDR2 LQKENI. The CDR3 region is CASSPDPSSYNEQFF. The CDR3 bases are TGTGCCAGCTCACCGGACCCTAGCTCCTACAATGAGCAGTTCTTC.

The chain carries TRBV28 and TRBJ2-7; 8 nucleotides agree with TRBD1. The CDR3 is 15 residues long. After removal of 5 bases from V and 0 bases from J, the junction contained 6 bases not matched to a gene. The germline V gene has CDR1 MDHEN and CDR2 SYDVKM. For the CDR3, the DNA is TGTGCCAGCAGTGGGACAGGCGACGTCTCCTACGAGCAGTACTTC. It yields the protein CASSGTGDVSYEQYF.

This sequence joins TRBV7-9 and TRBJ2-3; D is ambiguous. Trimming removed 4 bases from V and 2 bases from J, with 16 bases in between. The length of the CDR3 is 16 residues. In germline, CDR1 is SEHNR, CDR2 FQNEAQ (reference sequence). CDR3 protein: CASSSPLPDFTDTQYF. The DNA of the CDR3 is TGTGCCAGCAGCTCGCCTCTTCCCGATTTCACAGATACGCAGTATTTT.

There are a few counts of this clone. The chain couples TRBV18 to TRBJ1-1; D gene uncertain. From germline, CDR1 is KGHSH and CDR2 LQKENI. This CDR3 has 12 amino acids. V lost 3 bases and J 1 base, leaving 3 bases between the germline ends. The CDR3 DNA follows: TGTGCCAGCTCACCCAGGAACACTGAAGCTTTCTTT. This translates into CASSPRNTEAFF.

The V gene is TRBV9, the J gene TRBJ2-2; 11 positions agree with TRBD1. Per the germline V gene, CDR1 is SGDLS and CDR2 is YYNGEE. CDR3 length: 16 residues. Unmatched junction bases numbered 5, after V lost 2 bases and J lost 5 bases. The CDR3 reads CASSVGQGAITGELFF. The CDR3 DNA follows: TGTGCCAGCAGCGTCGGACAGGGGGCGATTACCGGGGAGCTGTTTTTT.

The chain links TRBV15 to TRBJ1-2; D gene uncertain. Germline V lookup: CDR1 LNHNV, CDR2 YYDKDF (reference sequence). CDR3 length equals 14 residues. Deletions cut 0 bases from V and 3 bases from J, with 8 bases between. CDR3 nucleotide sequence: TGTGCCACCAGCAGAGATCGATCCGACTATGGCTACACCTTC. Translation: CATSRDRSDYGYTF.

This CDR3 is CASQIGFQETQYF. The CDR3 DNA follows: TGTGCCAGCCAAATCGGGTTCCAAGAGACCCAGTACTTC. The chain combines TRBV7-6 with TRBJ2-5, with no clear D. This CDR3 is 13 amino acids long. The V end was cut by 8 bases, the J end by 1 base, with 11 bases between. Germline V lookup: CDR1 SGHVS, CDR2 FNYEAQ.

The J gene is TRBJ1-3, the V gene TRBV30; weak D call: TRBD1 (5 bases). The germline gives CDR1 GTSNPN, CDR2 SVGIG (reference sequence). Between the trimmed V and J ends, which lost 0 bases and 0 bases, there was a span of 6 bases. The CDR3 is made up of 14 amino acids. The chain's CDR3 is CAWSVGVSGNTIYF. CDR3 DNA: TGTGCCTGGAGTGTGGGGGTCTCTGGAAACACCATATATTTT.

The chain employs TRBV5-1 and TRBJ2-4, with TRBD2 identical over 7 bases. The ends lost 0 bases at V and 6 bases at J; junction bases unmatched: 6. This CDR3 comprises 15 residues. Per the germline V gene, CDR1 is SGHRS and CDR2 is YFSETQ. CDR3 residues: CASSLAASGPNIQYF. The CDR3 nucleotides are TGCGCCAGCAGCTTGGCAGCTAGCGGACCAAACATTCAGTACTTC.

The chain joins TRBV12-5 to TRBJ2-7, with 13 bases lining up with TRBD2. Germline V gives CDR1 LGHNT, CDR2 FRNRAP. Trimming removed 2 bases from V and 4 bases from J; junction bases left unmatched: 5. The CDR3 has 16 amino acids. The CDR3 reads CASGLRTSGSWYEQYF. CDR3 bases: TGTGCTAGTGGTTTGCGGACTAGCGGGAGTTGGTACGAGCAGTACTTC.

This sequence joins TRBV9 and TRBJ2-2; TRBD2 matches at 12 bases. Trimming at V came to 0 bases and at J to 5 bases, leaving 8 bases not matched to a gene. Germline CDR1 is SGDLS and CDR2 is YYNGEE. There are 18 residues in the CDR3. The CDR3 spells CASSVGTSGRRQTGELFF. The CDR3, as DNA: TGTGCCAGCAGCGTAGGAACTAGCGGGAGGCGGCAAACCGGGGAGCTGTTTTTT.

This sequence joins TRBV30 and TRBJ2-1; possibly TRBD1 or TRBD2 for D (5 bases each). This CDR3 contains 13 residues. Trimming shortened V by 4 bases and J by 5 bases, and 12 bases separated the two germline ends. Per germline, CDR1 GTSNPN and CDR2 SVGIG (reference sequence). CDR3 bases: TGTGCCTGGAATGAGGGGATTCACAATGAGCAGTTCTTC. Translation: CAWNEGIHNEQFF.

This clone was detected once. The chain is built from TRBV27 and TRBJ2-7; 11 bases are shared with TRBD1. This CDR3 contains 17 residues. CDR1 is MNHEY, CDR2 SMNVEV, per germline (reference sequence). The junction had 7 bases not matched to a gene; V was cut back by 2 bases and J by 1 base. In DNA, the CDR3 is TGTGCCAGCAGTTTACTCCGGACAGGGGGCGGATCCTACGAGCAGTACTTC. This codes for CASSLLRTGGGSYEQYF.

The CDR3 DNA is TGCGCCAGCAGCCAGGATCTCAGGGGCGGGAGCAATCAGCCCCAGCATTTT. Amino acids: CASSQDLRGGSNQPQHF. The chain couples TRBV4-3 to TRBJ1-5, with a possible D match to TRBD1 (6 bases). The CDR3 sequence is 17 residues long. The V gene lost 3 bases and the J gene lost 1 base, with 16 bases spanning the gap. Germline loops: CDR1 LGHNA, CDR2 YSLEER.

The gene calls are TRBV7-2 and TRBJ1-4; a possible D gene is TRBD1 (6 bases). Germline V gene lookup returns CDR1 SGHTA and CDR2 FQGNSA. V gave up 5 bases and J gave up 4 bases, with 11 bases separating them. The CDR3 consists of 14 residues. The CDR3 DNA follows: TGTGCCAGCAGCGTCAGGGGTTATAATGAAAAACTGTTTTTT. Its protein is CASSVRGYNEKLFF.

This clone was detected only a few times. J is TRBJ2-7 and V is TRBV7-9; TRBD1 matches at 8 bases. CDR1 is SEHNR, CDR2 FQNEAQ, per germline (reference sequence). The CDR3 is 15 amino acids. The trim removed 4 bases at V and 2 bases at J, leaving 7 bases unmatched. CDR3 region: CASSSGQGLPYEQYF. CDR3 nucleotide sequence: TGTGCCAGCAGCTCAGGACAGGGCCTTCCCTACGAGCAGTACTTC.

The chain carries TRBV4-1 and TRBJ2-1; tentative D call: TRBD2 (5 bases). CDR1 is MGHRA, CDR2 YSYEKL, per germline. Trimming cost V 0 bases and J 3 bases, with 15 bases left between them. This CDR3 is 17 amino acids long. The CDR3, as DNA: TGCGCCAGCAGCCAAGATACCTCTCTAGCATACTACAATGAGCAGTTCTTC. This encodes CASSQDTSLAYYNEQFF.